Shown below are 6 T cell receptor beta chains from a single sample sequenced in a study of identifying expanded T cells in peripheral blood. TCRdb keeps only in-frame clones here, not all; method: immunoSEQ multiplex PCR. The table shows roughly 130,000 clones, with 65% to 90% occurring only once. The specimen sequenced was blood. Receptors were obtained from a person aged 18-70 years in good health.

The chain recombines TRBV6-1 with TRBJ2-3; 8 nucleotides match TRBD2. The CDR3 extends over 17 amino acids. Germline loops: CDR1 MNHNS, CDR2 SASEGT. Trimming took 4 bases from V and 3 from J; bases not matched to a gene: 12. CDR3 in DNA: TGTGCCAGCAGTGTTGCGGGGGGCTCTCTTAAAACAGATACGCAGTATTTT. Its protein is CASSVAGGSLKTDTQYF.

This chain uses TRBV11-3 with TRBJ1-1; 9 positions match TRBD1. Per the germline V gene, CDR1 is SGHNT and CDR2 is YENEEA. The CDR3 length is 14 residues. Trimming at V came to 4 bases and at J to 3 bases, leaving 3 bases not matched to a gene. The CDR3 sequence is CASSSGQGDTEAFF. The CDR3 coding sequence is TGTGCCAGCAGCTCGGGACAGGGTGACACTGAAGCTTTCTTT.

The J gene is TRBJ2-7, the V gene TRBV5-1; 7 bases align to TRBD1. Germline loops: CDR1 SGHRS, CDR2 YFSETQ. This CDR3 has 12 amino acids. V dropped 3 bases and J dropped 3; count of bases not matched to a gene: 0. As DNA, the CDR3 is TGCGCCAGCAGCTGGGACAGCTACGAGCAGTACTTC. Its translation: CASSWDSYEQYF.

The chain uses TRBV5-1 and TRBJ2-7; D not certain. Trimming cost V 0 bases and J 2 bases, with 9 bases left between them. Germline lookup yields CDR1 SGHRS and CDR2 YFSETQ. The CDR3 is made up of 14 amino acids. CDR3 coding DNA: TGCGCCAGCAGCTTGGAAAGCGAAACCTACGAGCAGTACTTC. It yields the protein CASSLESETYEQYF.

Comment on this clone: Within the sample, other DNA sequences also encode this same CDR3. The DNA for the CDR3 is TGTGCCAGTAGTTACGGAACGCTAGCCAAAAACATTCAGTACTTC. It is translated as CASSYGTLAKNIQYF. V and J are TRBV19 and TRBJ2-4; no clear D gene. This CDR3 is built from 15 residues. Germline loops: CDR1 LNHDA, CDR2 SQIVND (reference sequence). With 5 bases removed from V and 0 bases from J, the gap between germline ends came to 11 bases.

The J gene is TRBJ2-3, the V gene TRBV5-1, with D perhaps TRBD1 or TRBD2 (5 bases each). Trimming pared 5 bases from V and 5 bases from J, leaving 21 bases between. CDR3 length: 16 residues. CDR1 is SGHRS, CDR2 YFSETQ, per germline. CDR3 bases: TGCGCCAGCAGTCCGGGGACGGCGGGTGCCAAAGATACGCAGTATTTT. It is translated as CASSPGTAGAKDTQYF.